The T cell receptor (beta chain) described here comes from a study of T-cell memory formation after mild COVID-19. Study details: TCR clusters were mostly confined to one donor each.

This clonotype was detected a few times. Its antigen is not known. Notes on the study in general: Among clones peaking at day 37 in the second wave, SARS-CoV-2 specificity remained unconfirmed.

Using its own MiXCR run on the 5' RACE reads, TCRdb lists one record per CDR3 protein. Here the sample spans about 190,000 distinct CDR3 sequences, roughly a tenth being singletons. The germline CDR1 and CDR2 sequences are SGHTA and FQGNSA. The CDR3 covers 15 residues. V gave up 4 bases and J gave up 8 bases, with 20 bases separating them. This chain joins TRBV7-2 and TRBJ1-2; the D is unclear. This clonotype originated in a man aged 18 to 29 who had mild COVID-19 (a few samples of this study predate the infection). Cell type and time point are not known. The specimen was PBMCs or a T cell subset sorted from them (not recorded which). The CDR3 coding sequence is TGTGCCAGCAGCTCCTTCAAGGCCACGCGAGAGGGCTACACCTTC. This gives the protein CASSSFKATREGYTF.